This T cell receptor (beta chain) derives from a study of blood T cell repertoires in COVID-19. Study-wide context: PBMCs, B-cell-depleted T cells, or T cells were the source of the cDNA or gDNA that made up the material.

This CDR3 is built from 15 residues. CDR1 is SGHRS, CDR2 YFSETQ, per germline. The V and J ends lost 4 bases and 6 bases respectively, with 17 bases between them. Authors' processing steps: Amplification with reference gene primers provided the estimates of nucleated cell counts. Measured with immunoSEQ multiplex PCR; TCRdb has only the in-frame clones, and not every one. V, J and clone size are those of that table, while D and trimming were read from the DNA. The data hold approximately 170,000 clones, with roughly 85% observed a single time. The clonotype originates from a man aged 50 or older with active or convalescent COVID-19. The rearrangement links TRBV5-1 to TRBJ1-3; D uncertain. The sequencing input was peripheral blood. CDR3 in amino acids: CASSQSTGTVNTIYF. The CDR3 DNA reads TGCGCCAGCAGCCAATCGACGGGAACAGTAAACACCATATATTTT.